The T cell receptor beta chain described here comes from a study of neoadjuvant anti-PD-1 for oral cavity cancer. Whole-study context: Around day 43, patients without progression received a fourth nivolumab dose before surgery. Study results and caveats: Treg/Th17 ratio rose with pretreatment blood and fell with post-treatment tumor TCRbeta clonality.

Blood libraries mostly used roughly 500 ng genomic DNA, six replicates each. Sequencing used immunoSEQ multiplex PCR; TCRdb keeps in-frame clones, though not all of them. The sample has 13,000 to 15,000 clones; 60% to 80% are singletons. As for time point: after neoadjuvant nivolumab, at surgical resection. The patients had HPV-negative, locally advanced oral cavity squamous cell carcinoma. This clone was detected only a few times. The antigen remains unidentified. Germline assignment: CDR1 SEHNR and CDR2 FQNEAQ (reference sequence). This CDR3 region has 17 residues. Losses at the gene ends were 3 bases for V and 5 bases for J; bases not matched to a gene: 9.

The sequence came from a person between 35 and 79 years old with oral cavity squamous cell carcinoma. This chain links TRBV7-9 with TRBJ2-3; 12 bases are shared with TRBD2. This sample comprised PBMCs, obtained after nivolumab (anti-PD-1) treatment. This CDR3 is CASSLTLAGGQGDTQYF. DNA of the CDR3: TGTGCCAGCAGCTTGACACTAGCGGGGGGCCAGGGAGATACGCAGTATTTT. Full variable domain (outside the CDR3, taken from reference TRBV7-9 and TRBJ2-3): DTGVSQNPRHKITKRGQNVTFRCDPISEHNRLYWYRQTLGQGPEFLTYFQNEAQLEKSRLLSDRFSAERPKGSFSTLEIQRTEQGDSAMYLCASSLTLAGGQGDTQYFGPGTRLTVL.